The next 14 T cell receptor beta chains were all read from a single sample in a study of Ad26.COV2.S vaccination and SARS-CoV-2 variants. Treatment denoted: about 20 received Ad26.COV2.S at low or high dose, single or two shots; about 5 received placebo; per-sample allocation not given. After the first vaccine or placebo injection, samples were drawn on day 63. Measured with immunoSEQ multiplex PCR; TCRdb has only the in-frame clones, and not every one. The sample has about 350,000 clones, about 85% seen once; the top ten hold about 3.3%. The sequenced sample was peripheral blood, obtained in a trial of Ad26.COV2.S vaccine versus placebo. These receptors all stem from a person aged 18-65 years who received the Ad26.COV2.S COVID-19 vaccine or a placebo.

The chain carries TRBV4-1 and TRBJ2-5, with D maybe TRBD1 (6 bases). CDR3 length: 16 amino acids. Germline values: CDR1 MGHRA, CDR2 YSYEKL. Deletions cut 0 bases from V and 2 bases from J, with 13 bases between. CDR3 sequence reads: CASSQDLPGAQETQYF. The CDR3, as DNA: TGCGCCAGCAGCCAAGATCTCCCAGGGGCGCAAGAGACCCAGTACTTC.

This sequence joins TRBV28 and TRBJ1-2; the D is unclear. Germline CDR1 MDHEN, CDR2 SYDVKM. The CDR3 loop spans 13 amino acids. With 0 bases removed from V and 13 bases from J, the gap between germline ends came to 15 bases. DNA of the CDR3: TGTGCCAGCAGTTTATGGGCCCGACCGGGGTGCACCTTC. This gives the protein CASSLWARPGCTF.

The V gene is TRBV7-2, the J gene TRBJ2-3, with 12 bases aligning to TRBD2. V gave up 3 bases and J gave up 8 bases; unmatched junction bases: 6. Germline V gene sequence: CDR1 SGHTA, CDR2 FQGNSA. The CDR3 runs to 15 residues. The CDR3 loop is CASSFSSGGAATQYF. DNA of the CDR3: TGTGCCAGCAGCTTTTCTAGCGGGGGGGCAGCTACGCAGTATTTT.

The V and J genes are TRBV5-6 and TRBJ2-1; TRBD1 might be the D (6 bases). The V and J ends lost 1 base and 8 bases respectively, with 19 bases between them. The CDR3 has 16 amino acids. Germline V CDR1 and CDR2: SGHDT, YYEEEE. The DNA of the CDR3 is TGTGCCAGCAGCTTGTTGGGGGCGGACCTAAGTCATGAGCAGTTCTTC. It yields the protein CASSLLGADLSHEQFF. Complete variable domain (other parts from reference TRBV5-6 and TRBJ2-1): DAGVTQSPTHLIKTRGQQVTLRCSPKSGHDTVSWYQQALGQGPQFIFQYYEEEERQRGNFPDRFSGHQFPNYSSELNVNALLLGDSALYLCASSLLGADLSHEQFFGPGTRLTVL.

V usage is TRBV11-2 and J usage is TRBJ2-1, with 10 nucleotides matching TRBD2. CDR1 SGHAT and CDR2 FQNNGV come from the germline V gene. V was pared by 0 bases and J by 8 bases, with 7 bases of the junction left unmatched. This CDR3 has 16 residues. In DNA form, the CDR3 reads TGTGCCAGCAGCTTAGAGCCTAGCGGGGGAGGGGATGAGCAGTTCTTC. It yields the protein CASSLEPSGGGDEQFF.

DNA for the CDR3: TGTGCCAGCAGCCGGGAAGAAGAAGCTTTCTTT. Amino acid sequence: CASSREEEAFF. V usage is TRBV5-5 and J usage is TRBJ1-1; D gene ambiguous. The germline V and J ends were trimmed by 4 bases and 8 bases, with 9 bases remaining between them. The CDR3 loop spans 11 amino acids. Per germline, CDR1 SGHKS and CDR2 YYEKEE (reference sequence). The full variable domain, its missing parts supplied by reference TRBV5-5 and TRBJ1-1, is DAGVTQSPTHLIKTRGQQVTLRCSPISGHKSVSWYQQVLGQGPQFIFQYYEKEERGRGNFPDRFSARQFPNYSSELNVNALLLGDSALYLCASSREEEAFFGQGTRLTVV.

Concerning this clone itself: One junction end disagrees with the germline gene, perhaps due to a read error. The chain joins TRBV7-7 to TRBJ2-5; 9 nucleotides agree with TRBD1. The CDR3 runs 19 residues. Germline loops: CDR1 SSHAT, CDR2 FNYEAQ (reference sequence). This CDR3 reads CASSLASTKPGQGVVTQYF. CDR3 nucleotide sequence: TGTGCTAGCAGCTTAGCCTCGACAAAACCGGGACAGGGTGTGGTGACCCAGTACTTC.

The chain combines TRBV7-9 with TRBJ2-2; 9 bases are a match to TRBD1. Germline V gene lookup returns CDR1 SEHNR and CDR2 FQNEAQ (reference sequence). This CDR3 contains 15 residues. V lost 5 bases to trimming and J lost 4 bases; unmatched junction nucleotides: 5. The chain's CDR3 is CASSVLTGGTGELFF. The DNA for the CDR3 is TGTGCCAGCAGCGTACTGACAGGGGGCACCGGGGAGCTGTTTTTT.

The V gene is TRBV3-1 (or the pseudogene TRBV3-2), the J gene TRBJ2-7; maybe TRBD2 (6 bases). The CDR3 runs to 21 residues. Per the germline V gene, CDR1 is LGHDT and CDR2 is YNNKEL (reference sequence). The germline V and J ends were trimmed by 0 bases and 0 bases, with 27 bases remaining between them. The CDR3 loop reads CASSQEFFRTGPSGDSYEQYF. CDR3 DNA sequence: TGTGCCAGCAGCCAAGAGTTTTTTAGGACGGGGCCGTCGGGGGACTCCTACGAGCAGTACTTC.

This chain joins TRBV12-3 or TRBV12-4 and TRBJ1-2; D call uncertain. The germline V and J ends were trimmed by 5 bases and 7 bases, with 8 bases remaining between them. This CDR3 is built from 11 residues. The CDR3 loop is CASSLRGGYTF. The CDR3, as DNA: TGTGCCAGCAGTCTCCGGGGTGGCTACACCTTC.

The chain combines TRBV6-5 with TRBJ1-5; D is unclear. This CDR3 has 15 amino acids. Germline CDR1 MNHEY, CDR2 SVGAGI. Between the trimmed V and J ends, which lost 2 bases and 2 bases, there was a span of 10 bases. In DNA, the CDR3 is TGTGCCAGCAGTTACAGATGGGGAGGCAATCAGCCCCAGCATTTT. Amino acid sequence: CASSYRWGGNQPQHF.

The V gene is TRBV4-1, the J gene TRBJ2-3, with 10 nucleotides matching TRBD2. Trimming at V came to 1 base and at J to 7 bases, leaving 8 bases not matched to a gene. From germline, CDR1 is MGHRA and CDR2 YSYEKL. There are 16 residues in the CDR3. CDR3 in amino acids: CASSQASQRGGNTQYF. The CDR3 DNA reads TGCGCCAGCAGCCAAGCCAGCCAGCGGGGGGGAAATACGCAGTATTTT.

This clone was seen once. The CDR3 nucleotides read TGTGCCACCAGCTTGCCAGGGCCTGTAAGCACCTTC. This sequence encodes CATSLPGPVSTF. The rearrangement joins TRBV15 to TRBJ1-2, with D tentatively TRBD1 (5 bases). Trimming shortened V by 5 bases and J by 13 bases, and 17 bases separated the two germline ends. The CDR3 has 12 residues. Germline V gene sequence: CDR1 LNHNV, CDR2 YYDKDF (reference sequence).

CDR3 nucleotide sequence: TGTGCCAGCAGTTACTCGAGCAGGGGGCGCGAAAAACTGTTTTTT. Protein sequence: CASSYSSRGREKLFF. This rearrangement joins TRBV6-2 or TRBV6-3 to TRBJ1-4, with TRBD1 matching 8 bases. J lost 8 bases, V lost 0 bases, and 5 bases had no gene match. CDR1 MNHEY and CDR2 SVGEGT come from the germline V gene. The CDR3 runs to 15 residues.